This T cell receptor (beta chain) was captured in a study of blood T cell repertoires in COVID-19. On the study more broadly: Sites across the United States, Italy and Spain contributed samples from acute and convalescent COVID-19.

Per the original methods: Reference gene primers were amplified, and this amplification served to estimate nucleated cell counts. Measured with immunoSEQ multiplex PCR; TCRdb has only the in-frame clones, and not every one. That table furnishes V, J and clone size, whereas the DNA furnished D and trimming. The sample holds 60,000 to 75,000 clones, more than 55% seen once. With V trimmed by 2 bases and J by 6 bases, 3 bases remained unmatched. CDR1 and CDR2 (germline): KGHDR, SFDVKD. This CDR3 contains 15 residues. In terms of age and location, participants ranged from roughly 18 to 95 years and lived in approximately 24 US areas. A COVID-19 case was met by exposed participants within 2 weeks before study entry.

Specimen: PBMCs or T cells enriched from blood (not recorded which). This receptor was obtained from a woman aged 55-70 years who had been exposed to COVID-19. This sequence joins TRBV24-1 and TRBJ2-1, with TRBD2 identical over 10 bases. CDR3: CATSDSAGGGNEQFF. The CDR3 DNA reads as TGTGCCACCAGTGATTCAGCGGGAGGGGGCAATGAGCAGTTCTTC.